A single TCR beta chain is shown here with its context. There are no base qualities to consult, and no much larger clone falls within one base. The sample is drawn from a study of Japanese encephalitis immunity and Zika vaccine responses (dated by TCRdb to about 2021). Turning to the overall study: The included participants were given three 5.0 ug doses of alum-adjuvanted ZPIV at weeks 0, 4 and 28. Approximately 12 participants were given two doses of JEV vaccine (IXIARO) 28 days apart, two to three months before the first ZPIV dose. Twelve participants received one dose of YFV vaccine (YF-VAX) before ZPIV, and about 10 participants were flavivirus-naive. More than 5 representative participants per pre-vaccination group were picked for TCR sequencing, using samples from week 52 and from week 0, the point after pre-vaccination but before ZPIV. TCR repertoires from a few flavivirus-naive individuals were also analyzed at weeks 2, 6 and 52 after the start of ZPIV vaccination. Stimulations used ZIKV structural-protein peptide pools split into flavivirus-conserved and non-conserved sets, or JEV or YFV peptides matching the pre-vaccination. ZIKV peptides were 15-mers overlapping by 11 residues, selected for NetMHCpan/NetMHCII-predicted epitopes with affinity below 50 nM. The study tested whether CD4 T cell responses to the Zika vaccine were shaped by prior Japanese encephalitis virus (JEV) or yellow fever virus (YFV) vaccination.

After labeling with CellTrace CFSE, PBMCs were cultured for 6 days in RPMI containing roughly 8.4% human serum along with peptide pools, each at about 0.97 ug/mL. Unfixed proliferating CD4 T cells were sorted on a BD FACSAria as live CD56-CD19-CD16-CD3+CD4+ CFSE-low cells. Enrolled adults were healthy and seronegative for ZIKV, JEV, YFV, DENV and WNV by microneutralization screening. The samples were drawn from a phase 1 trial of an alum-adjuvanted Zika purified-inactivated virus (ZPIV) vaccine that was randomized, double-blinded and placebo-controlled. Peripheral blood mononuclear cells were isolated using a standard procedure and then kept frozen in liquid nitrogen until they were used. Clipping removes 3 bases from V and 3 bases from J, with 8 as the unmatched junction base count. CDR1 and CDR2, looked up from the germline V gene (reference sequence), are DFQATT and SNEGSKA. Including the terminal cysteine and phenylalanine, the CDR3 comprises 16 residues. The retained sequence is limited to the CDR3, 48 bases, with the frame set at the first base.

The full study reports these points: Rather than the whole vaccinated cohort, the analysis covered just a subset of trial participants, namely those who received three doses and had adequate samples. Because there were not enough samples, the peptide pools could not be deconvoluted, which meant the specific peptides behind the cross-reactive responses went unidentified. Higher repertoire similarity across time-points and stimulations was observed in JEV-pre-vaccinated donors than in YFV-pre-vaccinated donors, indicating that more clonotypes were common to ZIKV and JEV stimulation. The samples grouped by participant and showed no similarity across individuals, which suggests that no public TCRs were detected. After ZPIV, repertoire richness of CD4 T cells responding to conserved ZIKV epitopes significantly decreased in JEV-pre-vaccinated donors. CD8 T cell responses of very low magnitude were detected against ZIKV peptide pools and were observed in only a few individuals.

Library preparation used 5' RACE. TCRbeta libraries were pooled in proportion to their sorted cell numbers before sequencing. Total RNA from sorted cells was extracted with RNAzol RT, and cDNA was made with an oligo(dT) primer and a template-switching oligo. The TCRbeta V-CDR3-J region was PCR-amplified with Kapa HiFi using a SMARTer oligo primer and a TCRbeta constant-region primer. A second PCR added Illumina adaptors and sample-specific index barcodes, with HighPrep bead cleanup and Bioanalyzer confirmation of a roughly 650 bp band. The libraries were sequenced on an Illumina MiSeq using 2x151 bp paired-end reads. On the authors' methods: Reads were demultiplexed with an in-house Java program, and TCRbeta annotations were assigned and clonotypes were counted with MiXCR. To assess repertoire overlap, Morisita-Horn indices from the R package vegan were used, along with UPGMA clustering and Circos plots of recurring clonotypes. Shannon diversity and richness were normalized to the highest possible value given the input cell numbers, yielding values from 0 to 1. CDR3beta sequences were aligned using MUSCLE, distances were calculated using SeqinR, and multidimensional scaling was plotted in R. TCRdb cleaned the public reads at Q25 with fastp, built clones with MiXCR and kept in-frame beta chains. Merged by CDR3 protein, the rows form single entries marked with the most common genes and DNA. The V and J calls shown here were made by TCRdb, not taken from the authors' results. Within this sample are about 1,600 distinct CDR3 sequences, with 5.5% to 6.5% of them counted one time only. Of the sample, approximately 29% falls within the top ten clones.

This material consisted of antigen-activated CD4+ T cells from blood, cultured, taken during a Zika inactivated vaccine study. The sequence links TRBV20-1 to TRBJ1-5; 10 bases in the junction line up with TRBD1. The TCR was taken from an adult woman who received an inactivated Zika virus vaccine. The DNA sequence is given as TGCAGTGCTAGGGGACAGGGGTCCCCTATCAATCAGCCCCAGCATTTT. This gives the protein CSARGQGSPINQPQHF.